The entry that follows covers one T cell receptor (beta chain) sequence. Its specificity is unknown. Produced via immunoSEQ multiplex PCR; TCRdb's table is partial and in-frame only. The repertoire holds approximately 99,000 clones, with about 96% as singletons. V was clipped by 2 bases and J by 2 bases, with 6 bases between them. The length of the CDR3 is 13 residues. CDR1 MNHEY and CDR2 SVGAGI come from the germline V gene. These data come from a study of OX40 agonist ivuxolimab in advanced cancers. Whole-study context: Prior anti-PD-1, anti-PD-L1 or anti-CTLA-4 therapy was allowed; around 40% had some.

General study results and limits: Certain nonresponding patients likewise had low normalized T-cell clonal expansion. At 0.1-3.0 mg/kg, partial responders had clonal expansion among the lowest observed.

Sequencing was performed on CD4+ or CD8+ T cells sorted from blood, taken in a trial of the OX40 agonist ivuxolimab. The TCR sequence derives from an adult with an advanced solid tumor such as melanoma, head and neck, liver or kidney cancer. The chain is built from TRBV6-5 and TRBJ1-1; D is uncertain. The CDR3 here is CASSYRINTEAFF. In DNA, the CDR3 is TGTGCCAGCAGTTACCGGATTAACACTGAAGCTTTCTTT.